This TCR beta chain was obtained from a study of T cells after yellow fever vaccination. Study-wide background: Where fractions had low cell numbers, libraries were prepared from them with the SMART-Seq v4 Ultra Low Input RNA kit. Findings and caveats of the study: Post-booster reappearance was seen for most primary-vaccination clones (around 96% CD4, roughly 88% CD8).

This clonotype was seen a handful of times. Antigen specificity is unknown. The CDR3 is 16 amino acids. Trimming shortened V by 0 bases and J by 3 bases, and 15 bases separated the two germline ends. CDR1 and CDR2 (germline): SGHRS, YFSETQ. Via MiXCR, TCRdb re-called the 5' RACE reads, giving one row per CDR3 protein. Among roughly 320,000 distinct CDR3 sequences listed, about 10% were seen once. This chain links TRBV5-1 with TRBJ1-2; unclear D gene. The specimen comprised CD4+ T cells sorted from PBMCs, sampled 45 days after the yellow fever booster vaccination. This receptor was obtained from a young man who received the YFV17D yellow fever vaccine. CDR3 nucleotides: TGCGCCAGCAGCTTGGGTACAGTCCCTTACGACTATGGCTACACCTTC. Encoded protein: CASSLGTVPYDYGYTF.